The 10 T cell receptor beta chains presented below share a single source sample, sequenced in a study of T-cell memory formation after mild COVID-19. TCRdb re-analysed the 5' RACE reads in MiXCR, keeping a single row per CDR3 protein. The repertoire has roughly 99,000 distinct CDR3 sequences, around 15% of them found once; the top ten carry around 43%. The sequenced material came from PBMCs or a T cell subset sorted from them (not recorded which). The origin of the receptors is a man aged 18-30 years who had mild COVID-19 (a few samples of this study predate the infection). Cell type and time point are not known.

V usage is TRBV4-3 and J usage is TRBJ2-4; D gene ambiguous. The ends were cut back, 0 bases at V and 0 bases at J, with 9 bases in the middle. The CDR3 covers 16 residues. Germline V CDR1 and CDR2: LGHNA, YSLEER. Here the CDR3 DNA reads TGCGCCAGCAGCCAAGATGGCCTACTAGCCAAAAACATTCAGTACTTC. Translating it yields CASSQDGLLAKNIQYF.

A few counts support this clonotype. The chain combines TRBV11-1 with TRBJ2-3; D may be TRBD2 (5 bases). Germline V gene lookup returns CDR1 SGHAT and CDR2 FQDESV (reference sequence). V lost 3 bases to trimming and J lost 0 bases, with 16 bases between them. This CDR3 comprises 17 residues. CDR3 nucleotide sequence: TGTGCCAGCAGCTTGGGAGTCGGTGGGGTTAGCACAGATACGCAGTATTTT. The encoded protein is CASSLGVGGVSTDTQYF.

The genes are TRBV11-2 and TRBJ2-1; D is unclear. The CDR3 contains 13 residues. Germline CDR1 and CDR2: SGHAT and FQNNGV. V gave up 1 base and J gave up 5 bases, with 6 bases separating them. The CDR3 DNA is TGTGCCAGCAGCTTAGTCCGGAACAATGAGCAGTTCTTC. Amino acid sequence: CASSLVRNNEQFF.

V and J are TRBV24-1 and TRBJ2-3; 8 bases are a match to TRBD1. J gave up 2 bases and V 5 bases, and 5 bases lay outside the gene matches. The length of the CDR3 is 15 residues. Germline CDR1 and CDR2: KGHDR and SFDVKD. The CDR3 nucleotides read TGTGCCACCAGTGGTGGGGACAGGCTCACAGATACGCAGTATTTT. Translating it yields CATSGGDRLTDTQYF.

This clonotype was recorded at least ten times. The CDR3, as DNA: TGTGCCAGCAGAGGGGACAGTAACACTGAAGCTTTCTTT. Translation gives CASRGDSNTEAFF. J is TRBJ1-1 and V is TRBV3-1, with 7 bases fitting TRBD1. Per germline, CDR1 LGHDT and CDR2 YNNKEL (reference sequence). This CDR3 contains 13 residues. Losses at the gene ends were 6 bases for V and 2 bases for J; bases not matched to a gene: 3.

This clonotype came up a few times. The chain carries TRBV15 and TRBJ2-2; tentatively, D is TRBD2 (6 bases). Per the germline V gene, CDR1 is LNHNV and CDR2 is YYDKDF (reference sequence). V lost 0 bases to trimming and J lost 6 bases, with 8 bases between them. The CDR3 spans 14 residues. The CDR3 DNA sequence: TGTGCCACCAGCAGAGACGGGGAGGCCGGGGAGCTGTTTTTT. This sequence encodes CATSRDGEAGELFF.

In its sample, this clonotype was seen a few times. The chain has TRBV2 and TRBJ1-1; 10 bases line up with TRBD1. V gave up 6 bases and J gave up 3 bases; unmatched junction bases: 4. From germline, CDR1 is SNHLY and CDR2 FYNNEI. The CDR3 runs to 14 residues. The CDR3 region has the DNA TGTGCCAGCAGCGAGGACAGGGGGTACACTGAAGCTTTCTTT. It translates to CASSEDRGYTEAFF. Supplemented by reference TRBV2 and TRBJ1-1, the full variable domain reads EPEVTQTPSHQVTQMGQEVILRCVPISNHLYFYWYRQILGQKVEFLVSFYNNEISEKSEIFDDQFSVERPDGSNFTLKIRSTKLEDSAMYFCASSEDRGYTEAFFGQGTRLTVV.

The chain couples TRBV7-9 to TRBJ1-1, with 7 bases lining up with TRBD1. V shed 7 bases and J 6 bases; nucleotides not matched to a gene: 11. The CDR3 runs 14 residues. Germline V gene lookup returns CDR1 SEHNR and CDR2 FQNEAQ (reference sequence). CDR3 in DNA: TGTGCCAGCACCCCACCGACAGGGCTCCCTGAAGCTTTCTTT. Its translation: CASTPPTGLPEAFF.

The rearrangement joins TRBV20-1 to TRBJ2-7, with 7 bases matching TRBD1. The CDR3 loop spans 12 amino acids. Germline-derived CDR1 and CDR2 are DFQATT and SNEGSKA (reference sequence). V was pared by 5 bases and J by 3 bases, with 4 bases of the junction left unmatched. DNA of the CDR3: TGCAGTGCTGGGACAGCATACTACGAGCAGTACGTC. It yields the protein CSAGTAYYEQYV.

The J gene is TRBJ2-5, the V gene TRBV4-2; 9 bases are a match to TRBD2. CDR1 is LGHNA, CDR2 YNFKEQ, per germline. The CDR3 is made up of 16 amino acids. V shed 1 base, J shed 5 bases, and the junction held 8 bases outside the gene matches. The CDR3: CASSQGDAGGFETQYF. The CDR3, as DNA: TGTGCCAGCAGCCAAGGGGATGCGGGGGGGTTCGAGACCCAGTACTTC.